The TCR beta chain described here comes from a study of cytomegalovirus exposure and HLA in healthy donors. Looked up from germline, CDR1 is SGHDT and CDR2 is YYEEEE. Between the trimmed V and J ends, which lost 4 bases and 11 bases, there was a span of 15 bases. The CDR3 is made up of 12 amino acids. The PCR was carried out with 60 Vbeta primers and 13 Jbeta primers. Repertoires were generated with immunoSEQ multiplex PCR, while TCRdb's copy carries only in-frame clones and drops some. The table lists approximately 92,000 clones, under 85% of them singletons. This chain links TRBV5-6 with TRBJ1-1; tentatively, D is TRBD1 (6 bases). The origin of this receptor is a man between 45 and 60 years old in good health and CMV-seropositive. The sample consisted of PBMCs. The CDR3 nucleotides read TGTGCCAGCAGCCAACAGGGCAGGGAGGCTTTCTTT. The encoded protein is CASSQQGREAFF. Filled out from reference TRBV5-6 and TRBJ1-1, the complete variable domain reads DAGVTQSPTHLIKTRGQQVTLRCSPKSGHDTVSWYQQALGQGPQFIFQYYEEEERQRGNFPDRFSGHQFPNYSSELNVNALLLGDSALYLCASSQQGREAFFGQGTRLTVV.